This T cell receptor beta chain was recorded in a study of siplizumab effects on memory and regulatory T cells. Around 9.6 x 10^4 TCR templates per sample were sequenced. Sequencing was performed with immunoSEQ multiplex PCR; in TCRdb, only in-frame clones are kept and a portion is missing. The sample has about 50,000 clones; about 97% are singletons. Germline lookup yields CDR1 SGDLS and CDR2 YYNGEE. Trimming cost V 0 bases and J 3 bases; bases outside gene matches: 7. CDR3 length: 17 residues. Of note for this clone: Its antigen is as yet unknown.

Regarding the study as a whole: Mappable alloreactive CD4+ clones were on average around 69% Treg-derived with siplizumab, under 30% in controls. Alloreactive sequences that could be traced to unstimulated CD4+ memory cells showed a significant reduction under siplizumab.

This sequence was found in a human donor in good health. The chain is built from TRBV9 and TRBJ2-3, with TRBD1 identical over 10 bases. The sample taken for sequencing was naive CD8+ T cells sorted from blood. CDR3: CASSVGGQGVSTDTQYF. The CDR3 DNA sequence: TGTGCCAGCAGCGTAGGAGGACAGGGGGTTAGTACAGATACGCAGTATTTT.